The T cell receptor beta chain under discussion was sequenced for a study of brain metastases from non-small cell lung cancer. Study-level findings and limits: T-cell clones appeared expanded in around 64% of brain metastases relative to matched primary tumors. Compared with primary tumors, brain metastases showed less T-cell infiltration. Metastases had sparse T cells but largely shared repertoires with primaries.

Worth noting for this clone: Its antigen remains unidentified.

The trim removed 1 base at V and 7 bases at J, leaving 15 bases unmatched. This CDR3 comprises 18 residues. Germline lookup yields CDR1 SGHAT and CDR2 FQNNGV. Sequencing used immunoSEQ multiplex PCR; TCRdb keeps in-frame clones, though not all of them. The table shows roughly 2,000 clones, with about 87% occurring only once. This chain joins TRBV11-2 and TRBJ2-2; 7 positions match TRBD1. This TCR derives from a donor at least 40 years old with non-small cell lung cancer. Sequencing was performed on tissue from a brain metastasis. The CDR3 DNA is TGTGCCAGCAGCTTAGGAGAGTGGGCAGGGGGATTCTTCGGGGAGCTGTTTTTT. It yields the protein CASSLGEWAGGFFGELFF. The full variable domain, its missing parts supplied by reference TRBV11-2 and TRBJ2-2, is EAGVAQSPRYKIIEKRQSVAFWCNPISGHATLYWYQQILGQGPKLLIQFQNNGVVDDSQLPKDRFSAERLKGVDSTLKIQPAKLEDSAVYLCASSLGEWAGGFFGELFFGEGSRLTVL.